The rows below give T cell receptor beta chains drawn from one sample of a study of shared clonotypes between healthy human individuals. Profiled with immunoSEQ multiplex PCR; TCRdb holds only in-frame clones, not every one. Seen here are roughly 1 million clones, around 76% observed once, and the top ten hold 1.4% to 1.5%. Sequencing used memory CD4+ T cells sorted from blood. These receptors were collected from a man between 18 and 29 years old in good health. Both conserved end residues are part of each CDR3. A D gene is named only where the DNA matches it firmly.

V gene: TRBV7-9
D gene: TRBD2
J gene: TRBJ2-2
CDR3 protein: CASSSTSGRAGDGELFF

V gene: TRBV2
D gene: NA
J gene: TRBJ2-5
CDR3 protein: CASSRGRETQYF

V gene: TRBV7-9
D gene: TRBD2
J gene: TRBJ2-7
CDR3 protein: CASSLFRTSGNDEQYF

V gene: TRBV10-2
D gene: NA
J gene: TRBJ1-2
CDR3 protein: CASVSGDSSGYGYTF

V gene: TRBV21-1
D gene: NA
J gene: TRBJ1-6
CDR3 protein: CASSMSLPALDQRLHF

V gene: TRBV7-9
D gene: NA
J gene: TRBJ2-5
CDR3 protein: CASSLAPAGTQYF

V gene: TRBV18
D gene: NA
J gene: TRBJ2-4
CDR3 protein: CASSPTLAFSDVAKNIQYF

V gene: TRBV6-1
D gene: TRBD1
J gene: TRBJ1-4
CDR3 protein: CASSRKQGADEKLFF

V gene: TRBV5-4
D gene: NA
J gene: TRBJ2-3
CDR3 protein: CASSPPGTSTDTQYF

V gene: TRBV7-2
D gene: NA
J gene: TRBJ2-2
CDR3 protein: CARRDRNTGELFF

V gene: TRBV5-4
D gene: NA
J gene: TRBJ2-1
CDR3 protein: CASSFGLAVSYNEQFF

V gene: TRBV2
D gene: TRBD1
J gene: TRBJ2-7
CDR3 protein: CASRPGQDPSYEQYF

V gene: TRBV7-2
D gene: NA
J gene: TRBJ2-3
CDR3 protein: CASSLNSRDTQYF

V gene: TRBV18
D gene: NA
J gene: TRBJ2-7
CDR3 protein: CASSDIRTGLGEQYF

V gene: TRBV10-2
D gene: TRBD2
J gene: TRBJ2-5
CDR3 protein: CASSELSGVGFETQYF

V gene: TRBV29-1
D gene: NA
J gene: TRBJ2-7
CDR3 protein: CSVEPFKQVGEQYF

V gene: TRBV28
D gene: NA
J gene: TRBJ2-1
CDR3 protein: CASSRGRGQFF

V gene: TRBV27
D gene: TRBD2
J gene: TRBJ2-3
CDR3 protein: CASSSRSGRSIGSDTQYF

V gene: TRBV11-2
D gene: TRBD2
J gene: TRBJ2-7
CDR3 protein: CASSLIRGRAGEQYF

V gene: TRBV5-1
D gene: NA
J gene: TRBJ2-7
CDR3 protein: CASSLRPGVYEQYF

V gene: TRBV6-1
D gene: NA
J gene: TRBJ1-5
CDR3 protein: CASSELGGNQPQHF

V gene: TRBV14
D gene: NA
J gene: TRBJ1-1
CDR3 protein: CASSEGLSTEAFF

V gene: TRBV5-3
D gene: NA
J gene: TRBJ1-5
CDR3 protein: CARSPDRGRDQPQHF

V gene: TRBV7-9
D gene: NA
J gene: TRBJ1-2
CDR3 protein: CASSPPRANYGYTF

V gene: TRBV7-9
D gene: NA
J gene: TRBJ1-2
CDR3 protein: CASSLGTAGNGYTF

V gene: TRBV9
D gene: NA
J gene: TRBJ1-2
CDR3 protein: CASSPPGGGNGYTF

V gene: TRBV7-3
D gene: NA
J gene: TRBJ1-1
CDR3 protein: CASSLTWAGVMNTEAFF

V gene: TRBV28
D gene: NA
J gene: TRBJ1-2
CDR3 protein: CASSDQHGYTF

V gene: TRBV19
D gene: TRBD2
J gene: TRBJ2-3
CDR3 protein: CASSQWATSGTTDTQYF

V gene: TRBV14
D gene: TRBD1
J gene: TRBJ1-6
CDR3 protein: CASSPGQGYNSPLHF

V gene: TRBV13
D gene: NA
J gene: TRBJ1-3
CDR3 protein: CASSSRTLSGNTIYF

V gene: TRBV10-3
D gene: NA
J gene: TRBJ1-2
CDR3 protein: CAISVGDGYTF

V gene: TRBV18
D gene: TRBD1
J gene: TRBJ1-4
CDR3 protein: CASSPEDRGNEKLFF

V gene: TRBV29-1
D gene: NA
J gene: TRBJ1-5
CDR3 protein: CSVEELPGSRTDQPQHF

V gene: TRBV19
D gene: NA
J gene: TRBJ2-2
CDR3 protein: CASSMGNTGELFF

V gene: TRBV30
D gene: NA
J gene: NA
CDR3 protein: CAWSRQNEQYF

V gene: TRBV18
D gene: NA
J gene: TRBJ1-6
CDR3 protein: CASSTGDYNSPLHF

V gene: TRBV2
D gene: NA
J gene: TRBJ2-2
CDR3 protein: CASRVMWGTGELFF

V gene: TRBV9
D gene: TRBD2
J gene: TRBJ2-2
CDR3 protein: CASSVLGSGANTGELFF